The 3 T cell receptor beta chains below all came from one sample that was sequenced in a study of T-cell memory formation after mild COVID-19. TCRdb reprocessed the 5' RACE reads with MiXCR, giving one entry per CDR3 protein. The sample includes 400,000 to 450,000 distinct CDR3 sequences, about 20% of them seen just once. The source material was PBMCs or a T cell subset sorted from them (not recorded which). These receptors originate from a man in his late teens or twenties who had mild COVID-19 (a few samples of this study predate the infection). Cell type and time point are not known.

The genes are TRBV6-1 and TRBJ2-5; no definite D call. Trimming shortened V by 9 bases and J by 0 bases, and 14 bases separated the two germline ends. The V gene's germline CDR1 is MNHNS and CDR2 SASEGT. CDR3 length: 14 amino acids. CDR3 coding DNA: TGTGCCAGTTCCCGGCATGCGTACCAAGAGACCCAGTACTTC. It translates to CASSRHAYQETQYF.

This clonotype was seen a handful of times. V gene TRBV5-1 combines with J gene TRBJ2-7; possible D gene TRBD2, 5 bases. Germline CDR1 is SGHRS and CDR2 is YFSETQ. The CDR3 extends over 12 amino acids. Trimming cost V 0 bases and J 9 bases, with 10 bases left between them. The CDR3 protein is CASSLAGEGQYF. As DNA, the CDR3 is TGCGCCAGCAGCTTGGCCGGCGAGGGGCAGTACTTC. The full variable domain, rest sourced from reference TRBV5-1 and TRBJ2-7, is KAGVTQTPRYLIKTRGQQVTLSCSPISGHRSVSWYQQTPGQGLQFLFEYFSETQRNKGNFPGRFSGRQFSNSRSEMNVSTLELGDSALYLCASSLAGEGQYFGPGTRLTVT.

This clonotype was counted at least ten times. V is TRBV10-1 and J is TRBJ2-1, with a weak D call TRBD1 (5 bases). V gave up 6 bases and J gave up 8 bases, with 17 bases separating them. The CDR3 runs to 14 residues. Germline V lookup: CDR1 WNHNN, CDR2 SYGVQD (reference sequence). In DNA, the CDR3 is TGCGCCAGCAGACAAACCCAGGGAAGCGATGAGCAGTTCTTC. It is translated as CASRQTQGSDEQFF.